This record covers a single T cell receptor (beta chain). What it recognizes is unknown. These data are taken from a study of HIV-infected patients and healthy controls. V lost 9 bases to trimming and J lost 7 bases, with 12 bases between them. The CDR3 is made up of 11 amino acids. Germline V gene data show CDR1 as SGHVS and CDR2 as FQNEAQ. All unsorted peripheral T cells were captured because whole blood was used without fractionation. Alpha and beta constant-region primers primed reverse transcription of around 500 ng RNA. Alpha and beta chain libraries were made separately by chain-specific third strand synthesis with multiplexing indices. Using its own MiXCR run on the 5' RACE reads, TCRdb lists one record per CDR3 protein. The table shows roughly 25,000 distinct CDR3 sequences, with 8.5% to 9% occurring only once. Study-wide points: Significant mean usage differences between HIV-infected patients and controls involved eight alpha and eight beta V genes. HIV-infected patients shared fewer CDR3 sequences between individuals than healthy controls.

The genes are TRBV7-8 and TRBJ1-1; D unresolved. The sequenced sample was blood. This TCR came from an adult in good health. Here the CDR3 DNA reads TGTGCCAGTACAGAGGGTATTGAAGCTTTCTTT. Translated: CASTEGIEAFF.